This T cell receptor beta chain originates from a study of T-cell memory formation after mild COVID-19. Study summary: Largely, TCR clusters stayed within a single donor.

TCRdb re-called the 5' RACE reads through MiXCR, storing one row per CDR3 protein. Altogether about 400,000 distinct CDR3 sequences are present, 20% to 30% being singletons, with the ten largest covering 10% to 15%. Study results and caveats: Pre-infection memory already had some responding clones, implying cross-reactive memory joined. CD4+ bias marked clones expanding day 15 to 37, unlike balanced contracting clones. The CD4+ clones that contracted clustered mainly within CM and EM, and the CD8+ clones concentrated in EMRA.

Regarding this clonotype: What it binds is not known.

This sequence originates from an adult woman who had mild COVID-19 (a few samples of this study predate the infection). Cell type and time point are not known. Source material: PBMCs or a T cell subset sorted from them (not recorded which).

CDR3 loop: CASSLEGRVGETQYF. The CDR3 DNA sequence: TGCGCCAGCAGCTTGGAGGGGCGTGTGGGCGAGACCCAGTACTTC. The gene calls are TRBV5-1 and TRBJ2-5; maybe TRBD1 (5 bases). This CDR3 contains 15 residues. Germline CDR1 and CDR2: SGHRS and YFSETQ. The germline V and J ends were trimmed by 0 bases and 5 bases, with 14 bases remaining between them.